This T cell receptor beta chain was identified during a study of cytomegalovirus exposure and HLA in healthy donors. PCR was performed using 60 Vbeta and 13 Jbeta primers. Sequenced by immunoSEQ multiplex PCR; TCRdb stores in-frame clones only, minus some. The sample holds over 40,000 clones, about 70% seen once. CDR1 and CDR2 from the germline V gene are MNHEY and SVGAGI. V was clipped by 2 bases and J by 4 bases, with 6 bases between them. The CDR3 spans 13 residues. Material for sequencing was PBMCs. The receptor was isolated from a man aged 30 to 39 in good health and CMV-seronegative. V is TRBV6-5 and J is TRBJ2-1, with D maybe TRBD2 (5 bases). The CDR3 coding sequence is TGTGCCAGCAGTTACGAGCGGTACAATGAGCAGTTCTTC. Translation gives CASSYERYNEQFF.